This record looks at one T cell receptor (beta chain) sequence and its context. Some clones are missing from TCRdb's copy, which holds only in-frame ones; the method was immunoSEQ multiplex PCR. This sample carries roughly 100,000 clones, roughly 88% of them seen once, and the ten largest clones take 13% to 15%. The data stem from a study of control samples from healthy donors and cancer patients. The CDR3 runs to 14 residues. CDR1 and CDR2 from the germline V gene are LGHNA and YNFKEQ. Deletions cut 2 bases from V and 1 base from J, with 7 bases between. Material: blood. The receptor's source is a man aged 25 to 40 in good health. This chain joins TRBV4-2 and TRBJ2-3, with TRBD1 as a possible D gene (5 bases). The CDR3: CASSQPQGTDTQYF. The DNA of the CDR3 is TGTGCCAGCAGCCAACCACAGGGCACAGATACGCAGTATTTT.